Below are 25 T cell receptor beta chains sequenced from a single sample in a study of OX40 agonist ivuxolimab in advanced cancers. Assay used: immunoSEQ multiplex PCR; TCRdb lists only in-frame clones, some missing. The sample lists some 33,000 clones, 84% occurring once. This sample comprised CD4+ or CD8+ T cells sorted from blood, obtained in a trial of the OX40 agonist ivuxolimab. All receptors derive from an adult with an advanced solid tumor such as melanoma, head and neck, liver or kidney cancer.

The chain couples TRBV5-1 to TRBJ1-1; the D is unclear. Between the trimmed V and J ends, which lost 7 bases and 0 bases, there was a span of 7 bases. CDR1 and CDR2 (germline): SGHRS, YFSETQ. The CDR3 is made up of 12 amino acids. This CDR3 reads CASGLVNTEAFF. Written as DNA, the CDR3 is TGCGCCAGCGGGCTAGTGAACACTGAAGCTTTCTTT.

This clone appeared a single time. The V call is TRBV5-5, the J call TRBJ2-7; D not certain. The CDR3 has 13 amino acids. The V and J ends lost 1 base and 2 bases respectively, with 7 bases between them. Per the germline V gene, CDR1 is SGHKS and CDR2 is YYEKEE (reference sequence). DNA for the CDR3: TGTGCCAGCAGCTTGAACACTGCCTACGAGCAGTACTTC. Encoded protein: CASSLNTAYEQYF.

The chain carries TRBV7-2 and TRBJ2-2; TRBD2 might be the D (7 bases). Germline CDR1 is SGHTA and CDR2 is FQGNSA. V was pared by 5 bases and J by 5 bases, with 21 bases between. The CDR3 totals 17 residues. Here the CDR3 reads CASSPPWRGLQTGELFF. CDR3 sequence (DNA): TGTGCCAGCAGCCCCCCTTGGCGGGGGCTTCAAACCGGGGAGCTGTTTTTT.

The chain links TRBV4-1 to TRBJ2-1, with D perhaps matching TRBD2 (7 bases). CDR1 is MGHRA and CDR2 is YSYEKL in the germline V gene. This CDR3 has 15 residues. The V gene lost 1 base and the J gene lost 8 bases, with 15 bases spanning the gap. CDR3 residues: CASSQGGGGVDEQFF. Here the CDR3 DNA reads TGCGCCAGCAGCCAAGGAGGAGGGGGGGTGGATGAGCAGTTCTTC.

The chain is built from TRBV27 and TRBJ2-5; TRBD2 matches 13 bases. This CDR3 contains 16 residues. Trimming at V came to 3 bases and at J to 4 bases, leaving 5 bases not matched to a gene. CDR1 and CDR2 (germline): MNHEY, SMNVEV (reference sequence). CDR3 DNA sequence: TGTGCCAGCAGTTTCTACGGACTAGCGGGAGCAGAGACCCAGTACTTC. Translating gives CASSFYGLAGAETQYF.

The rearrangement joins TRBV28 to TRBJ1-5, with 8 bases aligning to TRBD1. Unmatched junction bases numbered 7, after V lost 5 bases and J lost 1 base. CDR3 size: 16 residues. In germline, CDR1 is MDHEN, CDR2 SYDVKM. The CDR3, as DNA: TGTGCCAGCAGTGAATCGGACAGGGCGAGCAATCAGCCCCAGCATTTT. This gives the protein CASSESDRASNQPQHF.

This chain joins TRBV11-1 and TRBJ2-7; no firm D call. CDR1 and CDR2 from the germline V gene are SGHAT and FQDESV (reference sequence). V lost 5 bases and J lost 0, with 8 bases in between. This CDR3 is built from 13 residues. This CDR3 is CASSQDPSYEQYF. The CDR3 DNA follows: TGTGCCAGCAGCCAGGACCCCTCCTACGAGCAGTACTTC.

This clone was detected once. This chain's CDR3 is CASRLGQYEAFF. The CDR3 DNA follows: TGCGCCAGCAGACTGGGACAGTACGAAGCTTTCTTT. This chain uses TRBV23-1 with TRBJ1-1; 7 bases are shared with TRBD1. TRBV23-1 counts as an open reading frame of uncertain function. The CDR3 is 12 residues long. Unmatched junction bases numbered 6, after V lost 6 bases and J lost 8 bases.

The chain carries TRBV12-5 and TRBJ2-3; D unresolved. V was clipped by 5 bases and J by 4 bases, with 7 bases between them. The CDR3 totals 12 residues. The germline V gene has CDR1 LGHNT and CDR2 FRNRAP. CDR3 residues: CASGPSSDTQYF. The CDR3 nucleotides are TGTGCTAGTGGTCCCTCGTCAGATACGCAGTATTTT.

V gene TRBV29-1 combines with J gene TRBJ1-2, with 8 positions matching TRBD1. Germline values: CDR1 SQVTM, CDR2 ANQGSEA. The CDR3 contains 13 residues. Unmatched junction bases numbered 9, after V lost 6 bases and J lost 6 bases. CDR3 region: CSVDRATLDGYTF. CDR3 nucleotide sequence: TGCAGCGTGGACAGGGCCACTCTCGATGGCTACACCTTC.

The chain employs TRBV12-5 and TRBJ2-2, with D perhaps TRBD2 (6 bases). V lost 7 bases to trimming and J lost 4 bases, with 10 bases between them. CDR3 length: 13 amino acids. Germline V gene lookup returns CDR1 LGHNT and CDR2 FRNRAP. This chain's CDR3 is CASAAGPTGELFF. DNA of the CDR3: TGTGCTAGTGCAGCGGGCCCCACCGGGGAGCTGTTTTTT.

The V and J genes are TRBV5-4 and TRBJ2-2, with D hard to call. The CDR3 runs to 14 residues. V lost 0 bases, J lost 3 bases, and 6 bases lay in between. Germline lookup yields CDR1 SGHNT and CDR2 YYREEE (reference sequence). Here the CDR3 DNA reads TGTGCCAGCAGCTTGGCCGTGGACACCGGGGAGCTGTTTTTT. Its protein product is CASSLAVDTGELFF.

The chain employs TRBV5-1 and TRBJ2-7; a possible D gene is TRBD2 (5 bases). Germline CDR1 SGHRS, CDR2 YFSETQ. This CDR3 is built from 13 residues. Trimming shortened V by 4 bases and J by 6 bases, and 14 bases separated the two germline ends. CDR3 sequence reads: CASSILGAGEQYF. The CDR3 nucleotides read TGCGCCAGCAGCATACTAGGAGCTGGCGAGCAGTACTTC.

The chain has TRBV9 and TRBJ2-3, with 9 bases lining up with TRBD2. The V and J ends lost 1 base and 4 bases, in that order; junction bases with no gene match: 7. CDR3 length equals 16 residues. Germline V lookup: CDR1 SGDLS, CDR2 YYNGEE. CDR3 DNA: TGTGCCAGCAGCGTAACGGGACGGACTAGCGCAGATACGCAGTATTTT. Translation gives CASSVTGRTSADTQYF.

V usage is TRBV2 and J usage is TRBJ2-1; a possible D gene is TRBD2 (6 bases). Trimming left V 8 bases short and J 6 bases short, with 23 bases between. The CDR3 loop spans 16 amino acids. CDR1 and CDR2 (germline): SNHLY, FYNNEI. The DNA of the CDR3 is TGTGCCAGCCGGGGGTCGCTAGCAAATCCCGCCAATGAGCAGTTCTTC. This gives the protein CASRGSLANPANEQFF. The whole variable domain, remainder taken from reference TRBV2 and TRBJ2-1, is EPEVTQTPSHQVTQMGQEVILRCVPISNHLYFYWYRQILGQKVEFLVSFYNNEISEKSEIFDDQFSVERPDGSNFTLKIRSTKLEDSAMYFCASRGSLANPANEQFFGPGTRLTVL.

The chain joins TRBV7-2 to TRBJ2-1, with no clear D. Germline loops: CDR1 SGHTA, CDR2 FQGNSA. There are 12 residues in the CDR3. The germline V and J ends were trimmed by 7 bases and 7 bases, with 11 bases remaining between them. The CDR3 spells CASTSLRNEQFF. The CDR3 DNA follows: TGTGCCAGCACCTCCTTGAGGAATGAGCAGTTCTTC.

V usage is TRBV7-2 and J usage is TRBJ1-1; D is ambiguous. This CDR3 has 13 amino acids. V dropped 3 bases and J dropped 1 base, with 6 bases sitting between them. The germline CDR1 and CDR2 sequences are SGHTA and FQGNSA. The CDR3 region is CASSLYENTEAFF. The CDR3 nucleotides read TGTGCCAGCAGCTTGTACGAGAACACTGAAGCTTTCTTT. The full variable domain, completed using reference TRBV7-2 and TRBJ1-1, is GAGVSQSPSNKVTEKGKDVELRCDPISGHTALYWYRQSLGQGLEFLIYFQGNSAPDKSGLPSDRFSAERTGGSVSTLTIQRTQQEDSAVYLCASSLYENTEAFFGQGTRLTVV.

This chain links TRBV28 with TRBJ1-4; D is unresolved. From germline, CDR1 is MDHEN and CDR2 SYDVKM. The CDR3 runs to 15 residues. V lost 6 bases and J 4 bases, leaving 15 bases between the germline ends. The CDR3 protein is CASRLDPSDNEKLFF. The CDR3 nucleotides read TGTGCCAGCAGATTAGACCCCTCAGATAATGAAAAACTGTTTTTT.

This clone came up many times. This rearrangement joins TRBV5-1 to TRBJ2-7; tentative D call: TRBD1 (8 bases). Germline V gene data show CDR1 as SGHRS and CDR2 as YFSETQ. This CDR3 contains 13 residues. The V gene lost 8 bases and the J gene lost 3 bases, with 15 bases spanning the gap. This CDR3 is CASSQGGNYEQYF. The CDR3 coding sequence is TGCGCCAGTTCACAGGGGGGGAACTACGAGCAGTACTTC.

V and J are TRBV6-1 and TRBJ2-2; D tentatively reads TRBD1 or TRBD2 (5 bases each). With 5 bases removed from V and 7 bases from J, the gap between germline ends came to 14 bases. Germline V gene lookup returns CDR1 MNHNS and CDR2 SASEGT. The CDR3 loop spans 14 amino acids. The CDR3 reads CASSPGPQDGELFF. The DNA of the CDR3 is TGTGCCAGCAGTCCGGGGCCCCAGGACGGGGAGCTGTTTTTT.

CDR3 nucleotides: TGTGCCAGCAGTAAGGGGGTAGGCACGTACGAGCAGTACTTC. Protein sequence: CASSKGVGTYEQYF. This chain joins TRBV28 and TRBJ2-7; TRBD1 is a possible D gene (6 bases). This CDR3 contains 14 residues. V was cut by 5 bases and J by 4 bases, with 15 bases left in between. Per germline, CDR1 MDHEN and CDR2 SYDVKM.

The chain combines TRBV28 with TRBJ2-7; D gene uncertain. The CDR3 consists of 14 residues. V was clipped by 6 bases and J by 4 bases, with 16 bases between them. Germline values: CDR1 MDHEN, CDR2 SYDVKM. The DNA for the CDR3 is TGTGCCAGCAGCGGCGGTGGAGTGGGGTACGAGCAGTACTTC. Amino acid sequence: CASSGGGVGYEQYF.

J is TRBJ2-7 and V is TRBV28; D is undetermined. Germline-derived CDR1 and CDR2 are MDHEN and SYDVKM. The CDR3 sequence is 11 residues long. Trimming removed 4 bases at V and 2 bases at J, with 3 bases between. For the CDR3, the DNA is TGTGCCAGCAGTTCCCCCTACGAGCAGTACTTC. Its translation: CASSSPYEQYF.

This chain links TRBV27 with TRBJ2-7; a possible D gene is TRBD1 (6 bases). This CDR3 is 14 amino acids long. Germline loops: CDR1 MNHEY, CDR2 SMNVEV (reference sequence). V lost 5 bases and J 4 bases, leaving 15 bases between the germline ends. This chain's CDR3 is CASSPTGKWYEQYF. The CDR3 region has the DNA TGTGCCAGCAGTCCCACAGGGAAATGGTACGAGCAGTACTTC.

As DNA, the CDR3 is TGTGCCAGCACCCGGCTCTCCCGTAGCGTCGGCGAGCAGTACTTC. It yields the protein CASTRLSRSVGEQYF. This chain joins TRBV7-9 and TRBJ2-7, with D tentatively TRBD2 (5 bases). The CDR3 is made up of 15 amino acids. CDR1 is SEHNR and CDR2 is FQNEAQ in the germline V gene (reference sequence). V was pared by 7 bases and J by 6 bases, with 22 bases between.